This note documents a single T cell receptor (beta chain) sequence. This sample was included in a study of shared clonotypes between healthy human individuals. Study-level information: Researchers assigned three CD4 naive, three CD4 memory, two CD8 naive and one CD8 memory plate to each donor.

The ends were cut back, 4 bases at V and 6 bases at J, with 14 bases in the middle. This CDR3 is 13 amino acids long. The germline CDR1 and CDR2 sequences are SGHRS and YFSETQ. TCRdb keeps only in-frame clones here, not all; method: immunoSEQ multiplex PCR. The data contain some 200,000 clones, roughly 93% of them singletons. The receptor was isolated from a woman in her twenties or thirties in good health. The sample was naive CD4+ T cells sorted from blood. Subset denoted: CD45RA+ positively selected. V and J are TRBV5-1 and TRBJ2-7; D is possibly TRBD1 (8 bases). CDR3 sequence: CASSSGTGLEQYF. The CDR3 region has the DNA TGCGCCAGCAGCAGCGGGACAGGCCTCGAGCAGTACTTC.